One and the same sample provided the 24 T cell receptor beta chains below, sequenced in a study of molecular identifiers for immune sequencing clone quantification. From the PCR reads, TCRdb called clonotypes with MiXCR, one entry per CDR3 protein. The data hold over 600,000 distinct CDR3 sequences, with approximately 20% observed a single time. The sequenced material came from naive CD8+ T cells from blood, with Jurkat cell RNA spiked in. Subset specified: FACS-sorted CD8+CD4-CCR7+CD45RA+ naive T cells. The receptors derive from a human donor in good health. Some libraries in this study had Jurkat cell RNA spiked in.

This clonotype was observed at least ten times. The rearrangement links TRBV12-3 or TRBV12-4 to TRBJ1-1; the D is unclear. CDR3 length equals 16 residues. V lost 3 bases and J 4 bases, leaving 18 bases between the germline ends. CDR3 DNA: TGTGCCAGCAGTTTTAGTCTGGGGATGGGTATCACTGAAGCTTTCTTT. Encoded protein: CASSFSLGMGITEAFF.

This clonotype has a count of ten or more. This sequence joins TRBV11-2 and TRBJ1-2; D is possibly TRBD1 (6 bases). The CDR3 totals 15 residues. Germline assignment: CDR1 SGHAT and CDR2 FQNNGV. Trimming shortened V by 4 bases and J by 1 base, and 13 bases separated the two germline ends. This CDR3 is CASSSPGQDNYGYTF. The DNA for the CDR3 is TGTGCCAGCAGCTCACCGGGACAAGATAACTATGGCTACACCTTC. The whole variable domain, filled in from reference TRBV11-2 and TRBJ1-2, reads EAGVAQSPRYKIIEKRQSVAFWCNPISGHATLYWYQQILGQGPKLLIQFQNNGVVDDSQLPKDRFSAERLKGVDSTLKIQPAKLEDSAVYLCASSSPGQDNYGYTFGSGTRLTVV.

This clonotype has at least ten counts. This sequence joins TRBV30 and TRBJ2-2; D gene uncertain. With 4 bases removed from V and 0 bases from J, the gap between germline ends came to 6 bases. There are 13 residues in the CDR3. Germline V gene lookup returns CDR1 GTSNPN and CDR2 SVGIG (reference sequence). Here the CDR3 reads CAWNRANTGELFF. The CDR3 nucleotides read TGTGCCTGGAATAGGGCGAACACCGGGGAGCTGTTTTTT.

This clonotype has more than one count but fewer than ten. This may be a read error, as it is one base from a much larger clone. The chain joins TRBV25-1 to TRBJ2-7; maybe TRBD2 (5 bases). Germline CDR1 MGHDK, CDR2 SYGVNS. This CDR3 spans 17 amino acids. CDR3 sequence: CASSPLGSPGPAAVVDF. In DNA form, the CDR3 reads TGTGCCAGCAGCCCTTTGGGGAGTCCCGGACCAGCGGCTGTCGTCGACTTC.

Comments on this clonotype: A much larger clone lies one base from this, so it may be a read error. The V gene is TRBV14, the J gene TRBJ1-1; D not resolved. The CDR3 consists of 14 residues. In germline, CDR1 is SGHDN, CDR2 FVKESK. Deletions cut 1 base from V and 3 bases from J, with 9 bases between. For the CDR3, the DNA is TGTGCCAGCAGCCAAGGGCCAGAAGACACTGAAGCTTTCTTT. Amino acid sequence: CASSQGPEDTEAFF. The full variable domain, with the rest looked up from reference TRBV14 and TRBJ1-1, is EAGVTQFPSHSVIEKGQTVTLRCDPISGHDNLYWYRRVMGKEIKFLLHFVKESKQDESGMPNNRFLAERTGGTYSTLKVQPAELEDSGVYFCASSQGPEDTEAFFGQGTRLTVV.

The V and J genes are TRBV12-3 or TRBV12-4 and TRBJ1-1; 7 nucleotides line up with TRBD1. J was trimmed by 7 bases and V by 6 bases; bases with no gene match: 11. CDR3 length: 14 residues. The CDR3 DNA sequence: TGTGCCAGCAGCCCCACCGGGACAGATAGTGAAGCTTTCTTT. This translates into CASSPTGTDSEAFF.

The V and J genes are TRBV19 and TRBJ1-1; D call uncertain. Deletions cut 4 bases from V and 0 bases from J, with 9 bases between. The length of the CDR3 is 14 residues. The germline V gene has CDR1 LNHDA and CDR2 SQIVND (reference sequence). The CDR3 here is CASSTDRMNTEAFF. CDR3 bases: TGTGCCAGTAGTACGGACCGAATGAACACTGAAGCTTTCTTT. Looking up the rest from reference TRBV19 and TRBJ1-1 gives the full variable domain: DGGITQSPKYLFRKEGQNVTLSCEQNLNHDAMYWYRQDPGQGLRLIYYSQIVNDFQKGDIAEGYSVSREKKESFPLTVTSAQKNPTAFYLCASSTDRMNTEAFFGQGTRLTVV.

This clonotype has only a few counts. This chain uses TRBV13 with TRBJ2-3; maybe TRBD1 (5 bases). The ends were cut back, 5 bases at V and 0 bases at J, with 24 bases in the middle. Germline V gene lookup returns CDR1 PRHDT and CDR2 FYEKMQ (reference sequence). CDR3 length equals 19 residues. The CDR3: CASSARLREGDISTDTQYF. CDR3 DNA sequence: TGTGCCAGCAGCGCCCGCCTCAGGGAAGGGGATATTAGCACAGATACGCAGTATTTT.

A few counts support this clonotype. V usage is TRBV3-1 and J usage is TRBJ1-2; no clear D. V was cut by 0 bases and J by 3 bases, with 20 bases left in between. CDR3 length: 18 amino acids. Per the germline V gene, CDR1 is LGHDT and CDR2 is YNNKEL (reference sequence). The CDR3 region is CASSQDSTEAADHYGYTF. DNA of the CDR3: TGTGCCAGCAGCCAAGACTCGACCGAGGCCGCCGACCACTATGGCTACACCTTC.

This clonotype has a handful of counts. This rearrangement joins TRBV20-1 to TRBJ2-2; possibly TRBD1 for D (6 bases). The CDR3 runs 15 residues. CDR1 is DFQATT, CDR2 SNEGSKA, per germline (reference sequence). With 4 bases removed from V and 3 bases from J, the gap between germline ends came to 15 bases. The CDR3 spells CSAITGTRYTGELFF. The CDR3 DNA is TGCAGTGCTATTACAGGGACCCGGTACACCGGGGAGCTGTTTTTT.

The rearrangement links TRBV18 to TRBJ2-7; a weak D match, TRBD1 (6 bases). Trimming took 2 bases from V and 0 from J, leaving 17 bases between them. The CDR3 is made up of 17 amino acids. The germline V gene has CDR1 KGHSH and CDR2 LQKENI. The CDR3 loop is CASSPIPGQSSSYEQYF. The CDR3 region has the DNA TGTGCCAGCTCACCAATCCCCGGACAGAGCAGCTCCTACGAGCAGTACTTC.

Concerning this clonotype: A much larger clonotype is one base distant, so this may be a read error. The V gene is TRBV28, the J gene TRBJ1-5, with 7 bases lining up with TRBD1. Germline-derived CDR1 and CDR2 are MDHEN and SYDVKM. Losses at the gene ends were 2 bases for V and 9 bases for J; bases not matched to a gene: 7. The CDR3 is 14 residues long. DNA for the CDR3: TGTGCCAGCAGTTTAGCGACAGGGTTTCGGCCCCAGCATTTT. Its protein product is CASSLATGFRPQHF.

Ten or more counts support this clonotype. The chain employs TRBV6-5 and TRBJ1-1; D is uncertain. V was clipped by 0 bases and J by 5 bases, with 7 bases between them. Germline assignment: CDR1 MNHEY and CDR2 SVGAGI. This CDR3 contains 13 residues. Here the CDR3 DNA reads TGTGCCAGCAGTTACTCTCGCTGGACTGAAGCTTTCTTT. Encoded protein: CASSYSRWTEAFF.

This clonotype was detected many times. V usage is TRBV5-4 and J usage is TRBJ2-7; the match to TRBD1 covers 9 bases. This CDR3 has 14 residues. Trimming removed 4 bases from V and 2 bases from J; junction bases left unmatched: 4. Germline assignment: CDR1 SGHNT and CDR2 YYREEE (reference sequence). CDR3 region: CASSVGQGPYEQYF. The CDR3, as DNA: TGTGCCAGCAGCGTGGGACAGGGTCCCTACGAGCAGTACTTC.

On this clonotype itself: A much larger clone lies one base from this, so it may be a read error. The chain has TRBV7-9 and TRBJ2-7; D gene uncertain. The germline CDR1 and CDR2 sequences are SEHNR and FQNEAQ (reference sequence). This CDR3 region has 14 residues. The DNA for the CDR3 is TGTACCAGCAGATCCCCGGACGCCTTAGGGGAGCAGTACTTC. Protein sequence: CTSRSPDALGEQYF.

This clonotype was seen a few times. The chain is built from TRBV28 and TRBJ2-5; 8 nucleotides match TRBD1. Losses at the gene ends were 1 base for V and 1 base for J; bases not matched to a gene: 5. The CDR3 loop spans 16 amino acids. Per germline, CDR1 MDHEN and CDR2 SYDVKM. The CDR3: CASSLSTDRVQETQYF. CDR3 nucleotides: TGTGCCAGCAGTTTATCTACGGACAGGGTCCAAGAGACCCAGTACTTC. The entire variable domain, with the rest obtained from reference TRBV28 and TRBJ2-5, is as follows: DVKVTQSSRYLVKRTGEKVFLECVQDMDHENMFWYRQDPGLGLRLIYFSYDVKMKEKGDIPEGYSVSREKKERFSLILESASTNQTSMYLCASSLSTDRVQETQYFGPGTRLLVL.

Regarding this clonotype: A much larger clone lies one base from this, so it may be a read error. The CDR3 ends on some other residue instead of the conserved phenylalanine or tryptophan, so this is likely a read error. The V call is TRBV14, the J call TRBJ2-3; D is perhaps TRBD1 (6 bases). The CDR3 runs 15 residues. Looked up from germline, CDR1 is SGHDN and CDR2 is FVKESK. Between the trimmed V and J ends, which lost 0 bases and 6 bases, there was a span of 13 bases. This chain's CDR3 is CASSQDQHRDDTQYL. For the CDR3, the DNA is TGTGCCAGCAGCCAAGATCAGCACAGGGACGATACGCAGTATCTT.

This clonotype was seen ten or more times. V and J are TRBV7-9 and TRBJ2-1, with a tentative D call TRBD1 (5 bases). The V gene's germline CDR1 is SEHNR and CDR2 FQNEAQ (reference sequence). Deletions cut 5 bases from V and 9 bases from J, with 17 bases between. CDR3 length: 14 residues. The CDR3 DNA follows: TGTGCCAGCAGCCCCTTGGGGCCCCTAGGTGAGCAGTTCTTC. Protein product: CASSPLGPLGEQFF.

A few counts support this clonotype. The chain has TRBV19 and TRBJ2-1, with TRBD1 matching 7 bases. V lost 11 bases and J lost 4; bases outside the gene matches: 8. CDR1 and CDR2 from the germline V gene are LNHDA and SQIVND (reference sequence). The CDR3 totals 13 residues. CDR3 coding DNA: TGTGCCTCAGGGACAGACCTTTACAATGAGCAGTTCTTC. Amino acids: CASGTDLYNEQFF.

This clonotype was detected ten times or more. The V gene is TRBV6-2 or TRBV6-3, the J gene TRBJ1-5, with 9 bases lining up with TRBD1. Per the germline V gene, CDR1 is MNHEY and CDR2 is SVGEGT. J gave up 7 bases and V 5 bases, and 3 bases lay outside the gene matches. The CDR3 is made up of 13 amino acids. CDR3 in DNA: TGTGCCAGCAGTCCGGGACAGGGACAGCCCCAGCATTTT. This translates into CASSPGQGQPQHF.

This clonotype was counted at least ten times. The CDR3 sequence is CASRRQDREFAGYTF. CDR3 DNA: TGTGCCAGCAGAAGGCAGGACAGGGAGTTCGCTGGCTACACCTTC. The rearrangement links TRBV2 to TRBJ1-2; 8 bases agree with TRBD1. The ends lost 6 bases at V and 7 bases at J; junction bases unmatched: 13. This CDR3 contains 15 residues. Germline lookup yields CDR1 SNHLY and CDR2 FYNNEI.

As for this clonotype: A clone one base away is much larger, so this may be a read error. J is TRBJ1-1 and V is TRBV12-5, with D perhaps matching TRBD1 (5 bases). The CDR3 totals 16 residues. The germline V and J ends were trimmed by 4 bases and 1 base, with 16 bases remaining between them. Germline values: CDR1 LGHNT, CDR2 FRNRAP. CDR3 region: CASGSTSSGQNTEAFF. The CDR3 nucleotides read TGTGCTAGTGGTTCGACCTCTTCAGGGCAGAACACTGAAGCTTTCTTT.

The CDR3 sequence is CASSFPRGWGNTEAFF. CDR3 DNA sequence: TGTGCCAGCAGCTTCCCGCGCGGGTGGGGGAACACTGAAGCTTTCTTT. The chain joins TRBV7-9 to TRBJ1-1; D gene ambiguous. Germline assignment: CDR1 SEHNR and CDR2 FQNEAQ (reference sequence). The CDR3 runs to 16 residues. With 3 bases removed from V and 1 base from J, the gap between germline ends came to 15 bases.

This chain uses TRBV19 with TRBJ2-1, with 11 bases aligning to TRBD2. CDR3 length: 17 residues. CDR1 is LNHDA, CDR2 SQIVND, per germline (reference sequence). V was clipped by 5 bases and J by 12 bases; unmatched bases: 18. In nucleotides, the CDR3 is TGTGCCAGTAGTGCAAGCGGGATAGCGGGAGGGCCCCTTGGGCAGTTCTTC. This gives the protein CASSASGIAGGPLGQFF.